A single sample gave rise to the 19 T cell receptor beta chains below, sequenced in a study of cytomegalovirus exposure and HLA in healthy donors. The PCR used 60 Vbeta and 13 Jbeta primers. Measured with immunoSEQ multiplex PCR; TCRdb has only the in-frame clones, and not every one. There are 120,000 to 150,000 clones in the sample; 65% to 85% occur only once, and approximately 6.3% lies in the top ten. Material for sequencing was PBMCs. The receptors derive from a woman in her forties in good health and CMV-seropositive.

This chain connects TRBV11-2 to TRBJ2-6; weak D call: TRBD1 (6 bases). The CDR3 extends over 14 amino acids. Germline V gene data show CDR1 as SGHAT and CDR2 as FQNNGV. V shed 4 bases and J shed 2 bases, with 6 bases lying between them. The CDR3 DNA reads TGTGCCAGCAGCTCAGGGGCTGGGGCCAACGTCCTGACTTTC. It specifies CASSSGAGANVLTF.

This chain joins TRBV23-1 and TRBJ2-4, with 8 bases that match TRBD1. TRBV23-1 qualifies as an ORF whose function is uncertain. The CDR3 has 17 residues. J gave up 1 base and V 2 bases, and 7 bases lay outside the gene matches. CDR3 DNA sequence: TGCGCCAGCAGTCAACCCGACAGGGGTAGCGCCAAAAACATTCAGTACTTC. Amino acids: CASSQPDRGSAKNIQYF.

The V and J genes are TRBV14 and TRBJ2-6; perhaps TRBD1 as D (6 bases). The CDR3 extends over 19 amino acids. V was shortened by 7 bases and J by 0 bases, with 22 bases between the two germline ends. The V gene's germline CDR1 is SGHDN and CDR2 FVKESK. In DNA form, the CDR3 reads TGTGCCAGCACTGCCCCCTTACCGGGACAATTCTCTGGGGCCAACGTCCTGACTTTC. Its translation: CASTAPLPGQFSGANVLTF. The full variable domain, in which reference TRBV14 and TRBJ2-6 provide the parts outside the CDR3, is EAGVTQFPSHSVIEKGQTVTLRCDPISGHDNLYWYRRVMGKEIKFLLHFVKESKQDESGMPNNRFLAERTGGTYSTLKVQPAELEDSGVYFCASTAPLPGQFSGANVLTFGAGSRLTVL.

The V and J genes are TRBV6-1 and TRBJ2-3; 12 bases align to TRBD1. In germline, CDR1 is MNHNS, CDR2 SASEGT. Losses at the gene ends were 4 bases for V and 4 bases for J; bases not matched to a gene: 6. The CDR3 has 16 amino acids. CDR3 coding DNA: TGTGCCAGCAGTGGGGGGGACAGGGGGCGCCCAGATACGCAGTATTTT. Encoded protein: CASSGGDRGRPDTQYF.

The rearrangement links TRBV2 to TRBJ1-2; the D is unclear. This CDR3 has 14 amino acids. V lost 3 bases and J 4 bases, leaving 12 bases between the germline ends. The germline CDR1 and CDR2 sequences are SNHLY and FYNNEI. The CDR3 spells CASSDEGLIYGYTF. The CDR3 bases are TGTGCCAGCAGTGATGAGGGTCTAATCTATGGCTACACCTTC.

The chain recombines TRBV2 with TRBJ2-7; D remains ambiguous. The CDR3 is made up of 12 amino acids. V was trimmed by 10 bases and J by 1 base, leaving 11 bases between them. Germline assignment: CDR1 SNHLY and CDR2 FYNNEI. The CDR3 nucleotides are TGTGCCACCTCTCCGAGGTCCTACGAGCAGTACTTC. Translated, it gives CATSPRSYEQYF. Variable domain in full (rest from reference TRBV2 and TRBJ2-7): EPEVTQTPSHQVTQMGQEVILRCVPISNHLYFYWYRQILGQKVEFLVSFYNNEISEKSEIFDDQFSVERPDGSNFTLKIRSTKLEDSAMYFCATSPRSYEQYFGPGTRLTVT.

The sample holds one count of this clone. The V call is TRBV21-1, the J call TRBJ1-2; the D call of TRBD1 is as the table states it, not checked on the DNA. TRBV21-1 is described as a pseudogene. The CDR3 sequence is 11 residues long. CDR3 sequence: CASGRAYGYTF. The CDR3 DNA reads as TGTGCCAGCGGCAGGGCCTATGGCTACACCTTC.

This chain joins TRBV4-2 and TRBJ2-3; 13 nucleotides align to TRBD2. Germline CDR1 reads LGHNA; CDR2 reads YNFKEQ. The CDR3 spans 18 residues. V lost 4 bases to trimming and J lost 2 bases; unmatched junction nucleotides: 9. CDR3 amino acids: CASSRGETSGGHTDTQYF. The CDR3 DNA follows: TGTGCCAGCAGCCGAGGGGAGACTAGCGGGGGGCACACAGATACGCAGTATTTT.

The CDR3 DNA sequence: TGTGCCAGCAGGACGGGACTGCCTCCTTACGAGCAGTACTTC. Encoded protein: CASRTGLPPYEQYF. This rearrangement joins TRBV6-1 to TRBJ2-7; D perhaps matches TRBD2 (6 bases). CDR3 size: 14 residues. Germline V gives CDR1 MNHNS, CDR2 SASEGT. Trimming pared 6 bases from V and 4 bases from J, leaving 16 bases between.

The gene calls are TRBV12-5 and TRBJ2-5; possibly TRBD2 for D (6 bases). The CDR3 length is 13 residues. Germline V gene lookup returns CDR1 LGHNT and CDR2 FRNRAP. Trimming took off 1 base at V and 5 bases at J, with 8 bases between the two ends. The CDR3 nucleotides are TGTGCTAGTGGTTTGGGGGAGGTGGAGACCCAGTACTTC. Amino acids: CASGLGEVETQYF. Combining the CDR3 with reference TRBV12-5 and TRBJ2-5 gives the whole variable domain DARVTQTPRHKVTEMGQEVTMRCQPILGHNTVFWYRQTMMQGLELLAYFRNRAPLDDSGMPKDRFSAEMPDATLATLKIQPSEPRDSAVYFCASGLGEVETQYFGPGTRLLVL.

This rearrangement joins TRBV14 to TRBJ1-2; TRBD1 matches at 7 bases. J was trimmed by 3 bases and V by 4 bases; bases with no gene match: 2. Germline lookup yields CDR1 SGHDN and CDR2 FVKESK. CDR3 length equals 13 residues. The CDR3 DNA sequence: TGTGCCAGCAGCCGGGACAGATACTATGGCTACACCTTC. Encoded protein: CASSRDRYYGYTF.

The CDR3 region is CASTYAGGGKTQYF. The CDR3 region has the DNA TGTGCCAGCACGTACGCGGGGGGAGGAAAGACCCAGTACTTC. The chain couples TRBV6-5 to TRBJ2-5, with 8 bases identical to TRBD2. The ends lost 7 bases at V and 6 bases at J; junction bases unmatched: 10. The CDR3 runs to 14 residues. Germline V lookup: CDR1 MNHEY, CDR2 SVGAGI.

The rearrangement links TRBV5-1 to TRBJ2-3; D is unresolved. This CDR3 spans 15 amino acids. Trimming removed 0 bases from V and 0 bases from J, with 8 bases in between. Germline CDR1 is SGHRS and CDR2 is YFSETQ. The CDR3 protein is CASSLGPLSTDTQYF. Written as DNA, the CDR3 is TGCGCCAGCAGCTTGGGGCCCCTCAGCACAGATACGCAGTATTTT.

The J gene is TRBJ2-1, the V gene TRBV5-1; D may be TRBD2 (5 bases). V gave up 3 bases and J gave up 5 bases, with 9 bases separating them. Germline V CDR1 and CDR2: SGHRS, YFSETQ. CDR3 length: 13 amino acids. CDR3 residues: CASSSGIDNEQFF. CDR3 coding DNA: TGCGCCAGCAGCTCCGGGATAGACAATGAGCAGTTCTTC.

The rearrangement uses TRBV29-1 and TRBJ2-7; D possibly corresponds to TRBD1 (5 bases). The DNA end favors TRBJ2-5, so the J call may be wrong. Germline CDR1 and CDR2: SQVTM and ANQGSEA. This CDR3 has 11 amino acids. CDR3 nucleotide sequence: TGCAGCGTTACAGGTGAAGAGACCCAGTACTTC. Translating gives CSVTGEETQYF.

The CDR3 region has the DNA TGTGCCAGCTCGGAGGGTCGGGAGACCCAGTACTTC. It codes for CASSEGRETQYF. V usage is TRBV6-1 and J usage is TRBJ2-5, with D maybe TRBD2 (6 bases). The germline gives CDR1 MNHNS, CDR2 SASEGT. Trimming cost V 8 bases and J 5 bases, with 12 bases left between them. The CDR3 runs to 12 residues.

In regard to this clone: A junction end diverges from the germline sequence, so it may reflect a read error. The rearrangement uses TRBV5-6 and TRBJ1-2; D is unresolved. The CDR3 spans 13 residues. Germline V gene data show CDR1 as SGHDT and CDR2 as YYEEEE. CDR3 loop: CASSLLSLYDYTF. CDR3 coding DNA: TGTGCCAGCAGCTTGTTGAGTCTCTATGACTACACCTTC. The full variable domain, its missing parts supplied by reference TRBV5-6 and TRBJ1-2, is DAGVTQSPTHLIKTRGQQVTLRCSPKSGHDTVSWYQQALGQGPQFIFQYYEEEERQRGNFPDRFSGHQFPNYSSELNVNALLLGDSALYLCASSLLSLYDYTFGSGTRLTVV.

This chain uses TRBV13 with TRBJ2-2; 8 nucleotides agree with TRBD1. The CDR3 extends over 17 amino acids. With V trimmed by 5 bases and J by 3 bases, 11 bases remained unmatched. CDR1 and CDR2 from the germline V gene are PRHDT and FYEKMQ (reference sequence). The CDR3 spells CASSKTQGARDTGELFF. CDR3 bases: TGTGCCAGCAGCAAAACCCAGGGGGCGCGGGACACCGGGGAGCTGTTTTTT.

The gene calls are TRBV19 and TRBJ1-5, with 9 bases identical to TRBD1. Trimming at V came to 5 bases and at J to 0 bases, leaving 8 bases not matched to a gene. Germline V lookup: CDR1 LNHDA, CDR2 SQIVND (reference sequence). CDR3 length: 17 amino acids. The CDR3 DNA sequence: TGTGCCAGTAGTTTTTCGGACAGGGGCTATAGCAATCAGCCCCAGCATTTT. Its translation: CASSFSDRGYSNQPQHF.